This T cell receptor (beta chain) was found in a study of blood T cells in healthy people across ages (dated by TCRdb to about 2015). Background on the whole study: Template switching captured roughly one uniquely barcoded TCR beta cDNA molecule per two T cells in model experiments. Using deep sequencing normalized with unique cDNA molecular identifiers, the study measured how TCR beta repertoire diversity changes with age. Donors were grouped into four age groups: young (average roughly 17 years), middle-aged (roughly 40), aged (roughly 62) and long-lived (less than 85). To avoid experimental bias, donors of different ages were randomly spread across the sequencing lanes. Two additional independent replicas of 1 million unique cDNA reads from the same blood draw were analyzed for two donors (one aged 18 to 30 and one aged 80 or older). Findings and caveats that apply to the study as a whole: There was a strong correlation between observed TCR beta diversity and the percentage of naive T cells measured by flow cytometry. Estimates of total diversity based on one million sequenced T cells were considered lower bounds and underestimates. Donor CMV infection status was unknown, potentially confounding age-related changes in expanded clonotypes. Observed TCR beta diversity per million T cells fell roughly linearly with age, and a significant reduction was already apparent by age around 36. Because profiling used bulk unsorted PBMCs, naive and antigen-experienced compartments could not be compared conclusively. Compared with the aged group, the long-lived group had more naive CD4+ T cells, fewer expanded clones and increased TCR diversity, a pattern suggesting age selection.

The roughly 39 donors, aged 6 to 90 years, were systemically healthy Caucasian individuals from Russia. Each donor gave approximately 10 milliliters of peripheral blood, collected into EDTA-treated Vacutainer tubes. Ficoll-Paque density-gradient centrifugation was used to isolate PBMCs, with at least 6.5 million per sample. Total RNA, at least 5.5 micrograms per sample, was extracted from PBMCs with Trizol reagent. For every donor, flow cytometry on a PBMC aliquot measured the percentage of naive CD45RAhigh/CD27high T cells. Library method: 5' RACE. Instrument used: Illumina HiSeq 2500. A second PCR of 7 to 11 cycles was performed with a sample-barcoded 5' primer and a J-beta primer mix. A template-switch 5' adaptor carrying 12 random nucleotides introduced a unique molecular identifier onto each TCR beta cDNA molecule. At least 3 million CDR3-containing paired-end reads were obtained from each sample. First-strand cDNA was synthesized from all RNA with the Mint cDNA synthesis kit, primed by a TRBC-specific oligonucleotide. After uracil-DNA glycosylase treatment, a first 18-cycle PCR used universal primers M1SS and BC2_uni_R on all cDNA. Per the original workflow: Normalization of each sample was performed by random selection of 1 million high-quality reads, each carrying a distinct molecular identifier. Instead of being binned into consensus sequences, reads that shared molecular identifiers were thrown out. MiTCR, set to a Q25 quality threshold and the strictest error-elimination algorithm, was used for CDR3 identification, clonotype clustering and error correction. A nonparametric unseen species model with Euler transformation was used to estimate lower-bound total TCR beta diversity. The public reads were run again by TCRdb, first through fastp at Q25 and then through MiXCR, and only productive beta chains were kept. Entries are consolidated by CDR3 protein sequence, retaining the most common genes and DNA. TCRdb's processing, not the authors', yielded these V and J calls. The sample records about 1.4 million distinct CDR3 sequences, roughly 60% of which are singletons. The leading ten clones occupy about 6.7% of the sample.

There are 15 amino acids in the CDR3, from cysteine to phenylalanine inclusive. Kept here is only the CDR3 DNA, which spans 45 bases and is read in frame from base 1. Cut back by 5 bases and 4 bases, the V and J ends lie 17 bases apart. The germline V gene provides CDR1 ENHRY and CDR2 SYGVKD. A remark on this clonotype: Which antigen it targets is not known. Base qualities are not at hand, and no much larger clone is one base apart.

This chain is built from TRBV10-3 and TRBJ1-2; the D gene is perhaps TRBD1, from 6 matching bases. Specimen: blood. The source is a man aged 18 to 35 in good health. The CDR3 in this case is CAISFQIGGLYGYTF. The DNA reads as follows: TGTGCCATCAGTTTCCAGATAGGGGGGCTCTATGGCTACACCTTC.